This TCR beta chain was captured in a study of technical replicates of blood from several donors. Germline V gene data show CDR1 as SEHNR and CDR2 as FQNEAQ (reference sequence). This CDR3 has 14 residues. V was pared by 8 bases and J by 4 bases, with 17 bases between. Using immunoSEQ multiplex PCR, the repertoire was profiled, and TCRdb retains in-frame clones only, with some absent. The table records under 85,000 clones, about 91% of them present only once. Sequenced input: T cells isolated from PBMCs. The chain recombines TRBV7-9 with TRBJ2-5; D may be TRBD2 (6 bases). The receptor comes from a human donor in good health. Some clones in this sample may be carry-over from other donors' samples. The CDR3 here is CASAISGFRETQYF. CDR3 nucleotide sequence: TGTGCCAGCGCCATTAGCGGCTTCCGAGAGACCCAGTACTTC. Supplemented by reference TRBV7-9 and TRBJ2-5, the full variable domain reads DTGVSQNPRHKITKRGQNVTFRCDPISEHNRLYWYRQTLGQGPEFLTYFQNEAQLEKSRLLSDRFSAERPKGSFSTLEIQRTEQGDSAMYLCASAISGFRETQYFGPGTRLLVL.